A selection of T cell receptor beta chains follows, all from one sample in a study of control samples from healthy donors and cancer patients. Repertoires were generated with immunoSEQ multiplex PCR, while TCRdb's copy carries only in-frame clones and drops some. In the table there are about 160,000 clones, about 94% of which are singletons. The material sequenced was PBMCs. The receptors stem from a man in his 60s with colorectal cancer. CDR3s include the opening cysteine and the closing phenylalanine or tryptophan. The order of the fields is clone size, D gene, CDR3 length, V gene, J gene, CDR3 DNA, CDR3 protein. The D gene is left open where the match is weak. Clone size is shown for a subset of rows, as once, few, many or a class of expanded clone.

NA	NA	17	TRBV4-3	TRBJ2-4	TGCGCCAGCAGCCAAGATGGACAGTTAGTAGCCAAAAACATTCAGTACTTC	CASSQDGQLVAKNIQYF
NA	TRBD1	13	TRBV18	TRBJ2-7	TGTGCCAGCTCACCTATACAGGGGCACGAGCAGTACTTC	CASSPIQGHEQYF
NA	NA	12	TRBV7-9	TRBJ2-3	TGTGCCAGCAGCTTTCCGCCAGATACGCAGTATTTT	CASSFPPDTQYF
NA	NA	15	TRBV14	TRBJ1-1	TGTGCCAGCAGCCAAGTCGGCCCAATGAACACTGAAGCTTTCTTT	CASSQVGPMNTEAFF
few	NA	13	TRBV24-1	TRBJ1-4	TGTGCCACCAGTGTAAGGGTAGGAGAAAAACTGTTTTTT	CATSVRVGEKLFF
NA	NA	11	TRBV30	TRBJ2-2	TGTGCCTGGACACTAACCGGGGAGCTGTTTTTT	CAWTLTGELFF
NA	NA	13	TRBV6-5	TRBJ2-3	TGTGCCAGCAGTTCTCCGGAACGGGGGCCGCAGTATTTT	CASSSPERGPQYF
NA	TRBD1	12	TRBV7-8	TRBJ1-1	TGTGCCAGCAGCTCGGGACAGCGCGAAGCTTTCTTT	CASSSGQREAFF
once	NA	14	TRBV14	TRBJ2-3	TGTGCCAGCAGCCGGGGGGCTGGCACAGATACGCAGTATTTT	CASSRGAGTDTQYF
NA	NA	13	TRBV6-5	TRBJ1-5	TGTGCCAGCAAGGGGGGGGGCAATCAGCCCCAGCATTTT	CASKGGGNQPQHF
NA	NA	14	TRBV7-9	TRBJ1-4	TGTGCCAGCAGCTCCGAGACTAAGGTTGAAAAACTGTTTTTT	CASSSETKVEKLFF
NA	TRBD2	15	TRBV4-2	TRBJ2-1	TGTGCCAGCAGCCGTACGAGCGGGGGGAGCGATGAGCAGTTCTTC	CASSRTSGGSDEQFF
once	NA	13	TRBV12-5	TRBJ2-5	TGTGCTAGTGGGTCCTCAGAGCAAGAGACCCAGTACTTC	CASGSSEQETQYF
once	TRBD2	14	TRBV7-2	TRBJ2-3	TGTGCCAGCAGCGCCCGGACTAGCGCAGATACGCAGTATTTT	CASSARTSADTQYF
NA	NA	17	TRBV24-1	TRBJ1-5	TGTGCCACCAGTGACCCCGCTGTGGGGGAGGGCAATCAGCCCCAGCATTTT	CATSDPAVGEGNQPQHF
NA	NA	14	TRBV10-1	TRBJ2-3	TGCGCCAGCAGTGAGTCTGCAGGGTCAGATACGCAGTATTTT	CASSESAGSDTQYF
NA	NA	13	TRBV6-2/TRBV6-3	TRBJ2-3	TGTGCCAGCAGTACCCCCTTCACAGATACGCAGTATTTT	CASSTPFTDTQYF
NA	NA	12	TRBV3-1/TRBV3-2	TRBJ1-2	TGTGCCAGCAGCCAAGAATACTACGGCTACACCTTC	CASSQEYYGYTF
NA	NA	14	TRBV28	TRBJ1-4	TGTGCCAGCAGTTTATGGTCACAGAATGAAAAACTGTTTTTT	CASSLWSQNEKLFF
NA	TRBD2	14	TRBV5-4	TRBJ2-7	TGTGCCAGCAGCTTTTCGGGGGGGAACTACGAGCAGTACTTC	CASSFSGGNYEQYF
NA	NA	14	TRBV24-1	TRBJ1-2	TGTGCCACCATTGTGGGGAAGACTAACTATGGCTACACCTTC	CATIVGKTNYGYTF
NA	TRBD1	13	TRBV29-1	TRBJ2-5	TGCAGCGTTTTGAGACAGGGGGGAGAGACCCAGTACTTC	CSVLRQGGETQYF
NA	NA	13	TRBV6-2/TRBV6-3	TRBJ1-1	TGTGCCAGCAGCCCAGGGAGTTTCACTGAAGCTTTCTTT	CASSPGSFTEAFF
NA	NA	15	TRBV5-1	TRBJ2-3	TGCGCCAGCAGCGCGACAGGGGAGGGTACAGATACGCAGTATTTT	CASSATGEGTDTQYF
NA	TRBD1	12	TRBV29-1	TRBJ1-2	TGCAGCGTGGGGACAGGTGCTATTGGCTACACCTTC	CSVGTGAIGYTF
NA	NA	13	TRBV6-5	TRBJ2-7	TGTGCCAGCAGCCCACAGCCCCCCTACGAGCAGTACTTC	CASSPQPPYEQYF
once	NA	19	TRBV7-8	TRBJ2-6	TGTGCCAGCAGCCTCTCTGCGACAGGGAGGAACCCTGGGGCCAACGTCCTGACTTTC	CASSLSATGRNPGANVLTF
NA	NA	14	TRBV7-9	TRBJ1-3	TGTGCCAGCAGCTTAGAAAGGGCCGGAAACACCATATATTTT	CASSLERAGNTIYF
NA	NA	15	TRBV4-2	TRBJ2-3	TGTGCCAGCAGCCAAGAGCTAGCGTCCACAGATACGCAGTATTTT	CASSQELASTDTQYF
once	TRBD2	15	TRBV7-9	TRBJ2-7	TGTGCCAGCAGCTTCCGACCGGGGGCGGGGGGCGAGCAGTACTTC	CASSFRPGAGGEQYF
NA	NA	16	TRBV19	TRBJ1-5	TGTGCCAGTAGCGAGATTACAGGGTCGGGACGTCAGCCCCAGCATTTT	CASSEITGSGRQPQHF
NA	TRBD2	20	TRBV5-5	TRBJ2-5	TGTGCCAGCAGCCTTTCCACCCCCTCCGGGTACCGAGCGGGGCAAGAGACCCAGTACTTC	CASSLSTPSGYRAGQETQYF
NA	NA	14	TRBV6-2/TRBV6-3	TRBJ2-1	TGTGCCAGCAGTACAGGGAGCTCCTACAATGAGCAGTTCTTC	CASSTGSSYNEQFF
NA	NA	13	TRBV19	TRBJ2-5	TGTGCCAGTAGTATTGGCTTCCAAGAGACCCAGTACTTC	CASSIGFQETQYF
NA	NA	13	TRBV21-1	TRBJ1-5	TGTGCCAGCAGCAAACGGGAGGGTCAGCCCCAGCATTTT	CASSKREGQPQHF
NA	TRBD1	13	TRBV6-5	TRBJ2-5	TGTGCCAGCACCCGACAGGGTTCCGAGACCCAGTACTTC	CASTRQGSETQYF
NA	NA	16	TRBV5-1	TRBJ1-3	TGCGCCAGCAGCTTTGCAGGGGCCTACTCTGGAAACACCATATATTTT	CASSFAGAYSGNTIYF
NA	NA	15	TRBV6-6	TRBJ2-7	TGTGCCAGCAGTTACCGAAGGCAGGGGAACTACGAGCAGTACTTC	CASSYRRQGNYEQYF
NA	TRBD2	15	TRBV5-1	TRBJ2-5	TGCGCCAGCAGCGGTCAGCGGGGGGGTATGGAGACCCAGTACTTC	CASSGQRGGMETQYF
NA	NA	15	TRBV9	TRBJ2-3	TGTGCCAGCAAGGCGGGGGCCCTAAGCACAGATACGCAGTATTTT	CASKAGALSTDTQYF
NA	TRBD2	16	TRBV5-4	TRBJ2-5	TGTGCCAGCAGCCGACTGACTAGCGGGGGGCGGGAGACCCAGTACTTC	CASSRLTSGGRETQYF
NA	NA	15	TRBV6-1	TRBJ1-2	TGTGCCAGCAGTGAATTGGTCTTTGGGGGCTATGGCTACACCTTC	CASSELVFGGYGYTF
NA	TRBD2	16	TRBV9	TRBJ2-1	TGTGCCAGCAGCGTAGGTAGCGGGGGGGTTTACAATGAGCAGTTCTTC	CASSVGSGGVYNEQFF
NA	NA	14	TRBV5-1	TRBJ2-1	TGCGCCAGCAGGCACGACAGTTCATACAATGAGCAGTTCTTC	CASRHDSSYNEQFF
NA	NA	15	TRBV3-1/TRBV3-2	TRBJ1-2	TGTGCCAGCAGCCAGATTCAGAGGGGATCCCATGGCTACACCTTC	CASSQIQRGSHGYTF
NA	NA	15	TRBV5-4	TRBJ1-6	TGTGCCAGCAGCTTGCCCGGGGGCAATAATTCACCCCTCCACTTT	CASSLPGGNNSPLHF
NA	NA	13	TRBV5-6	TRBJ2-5	TGTGCCAGCAGCTTGGCGCCGGGGGAGACCCAGTACTTC	CASSLAPGETQYF
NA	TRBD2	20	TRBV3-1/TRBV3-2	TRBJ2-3	TGTGCCAGCAGCCAACAGCGGGGTACTAGCGGGGGGGCCGGCACAGATACGCAGTATTTT	CASSQQRGTSGGAGTDTQYF
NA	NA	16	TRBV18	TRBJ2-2	TGTGCCAGCTCACCCCGATCTCTACGGGGCACCGGGGAGCTGTTTTTT	CASSPRSLRGTGELFF
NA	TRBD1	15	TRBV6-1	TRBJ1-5	TGTGCCAGCAGTGAAAACAGGGGTGGCAATCAGCCCCAGCATTTT	CASSENRGGNQPQHF
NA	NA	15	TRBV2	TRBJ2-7	TGTGCCAGCAGTGAACGGGGGGCCCGCTCCTACGAGCAGTACTTC	CASSERGARSYEQYF
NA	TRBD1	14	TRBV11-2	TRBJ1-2	TGTGCCAGCAGCTTAGACAGGGGGAACTATGGCTACACCTTC	CASSLDRGNYGYTF
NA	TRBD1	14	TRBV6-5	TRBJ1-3	TGTGCCAGCGGCAAGACAGGGAAAGGAAACACCATATATTTT	CASGKTGKGNTIYF
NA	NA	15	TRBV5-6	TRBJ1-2	TGTGCCAGCAGCTCCAACGTGGCTTCCCGGTATGGCTACACCTTC	CASSSNVASRYGYTF